A selection of T cell receptor beta chains follows, all from one sample in a study of shared clonotypes between healthy human individuals. Sequencing was performed with immunoSEQ multiplex PCR; in TCRdb, only in-frame clones are kept and a portion is missing. The sample includes some 92,000 clones, around 43% of them seen just once. Sample: PBMCs. All receptors come from a middle-aged woman in good health. Some clones in this sample may be carry-over from other donors' samples. The CDR3 runs from the conserved cysteine through the conserved F or W. The order of the fields is D gene, clone size, J gene, V gene, CDR3 length, CDR3 DNA, CDR3 protein. The D gene is left open where the match is weak. Part of the rows lack a size; the others show once, few, many or a class for expanded clones.

D gene: -; clone size: many; J gene: TRBJ1-5; V gene: TRBV6-5; CDR3 length: 13; CDR3 DNA: TGTGCCAGCAGTTTAGAGGGATCTCAGCCCCAGCATTTT; CDR3 protein: CASSLEGSQPQHF
D gene: -; clone size: -; J gene: TRBJ1-2; V gene: TRBV5-1; CDR3 length: 14; CDR3 DNA: TGCGCCAGCAGCCCGAACCAAGGTAACTATGGCTACACCTTC; CDR3 protein: CASSPNQGNYGYTF
D gene: -; clone size: -; J gene: TRBJ2-5; V gene: TRBV5-4; CDR3 length: 13; CDR3 DNA: TGTGCCAGCAGCCGGGACGTCGCGGAGACCCAGTACTTC; CDR3 protein: CASSRDVAETQYF
D gene: -; clone size: -; J gene: TRBJ2-7; V gene: TRBV5-4; CDR3 length: 13; CDR3 DNA: TGTGCCAGCAGCCCCGACAGGAACTACGAGCAGTACTTC; CDR3 protein: CASSPDRNYEQYF
D gene: -; clone size: once; J gene: TRBJ2-3; V gene: TRBV28; CDR3 length: 13; CDR3 DNA: TGTGCCAGCAGTGGCTACATCACAGATACGCAGTATTTT; CDR3 protein: CASSGYITDTQYF
D gene: TRBD1; clone size: few; J gene: TRBJ1-1; V gene: TRBV28; CDR3 length: 12; CDR3 DNA: TGTGCCAGCAGTCGAAGGACAGGTGAAGCTTTCTTT; CDR3 protein: CASSRRTGEAFF
D gene: TRBD2; clone size: -; J gene: TRBJ2-1; V gene: TRBV7-9; CDR3 length: 16; CDR3 DNA: TGTGCCAGCAGCCCAGCTTATGGGACTAGCACCAATGAGCAGTTCTTC; CDR3 protein: CASSPAYGTSTNEQFF
D gene: TRBD1; clone size: -; J gene: TRBJ1-5; V gene: TRBV5-1; CDR3 length: 13; CDR3 DNA: TGCGCCAGCAGCACAACAGGGGATCAGCCCCAGCATTTT; CDR3 protein: CASSTTGDQPQHF
D gene: TRBD1; clone size: few; J gene: TRBJ1-4; V gene: TRBV4-2; CDR3 length: 16; CDR3 DNA: TGTGCCAGCAGCCCCGAGGGGGACAGGTTGGATGAAAAACTGTTTTTT; CDR3 protein: CASSPEGDRLDEKLFF
D gene: -; clone size: -; J gene: TRBJ2-7; V gene: TRBV7-6; CDR3 length: 15; CDR3 DNA: TGTGCCAGCAGCTTCTCCGAACTAGCTACCTACGAGCAGTACTTC; CDR3 protein: CASSFSELATYEQYF
D gene: -; clone size: -; J gene: TRBJ2-7; V gene: TRBV29-1; CDR3 length: 12; CDR3 DNA: TGCAGCGTACTAGTAACCCCGTACGAGCAGTACTTC; CDR3 protein: CSVLVTPYEQYF
D gene: TRBD2; clone size: many; J gene: TRBJ2-7; V gene: TRBV7-8; CDR3 length: 18; CDR3 DNA: TGTGCCAGCAGCTTTTTAGCGGGACGAAGCCTAGGGAACTACGAGCAGTACTTC; CDR3 protein: CASSFLAGRSLGNYEQYF
D gene: -; clone size: many; J gene: TRBJ1-1; V gene: TRBV19; CDR3 length: 15; CDR3 DNA: TGTGCCAGTACCCCCCAGGGGCACTTGAACACTGAAGCTTTCTTT; CDR3 protein: CASTPQGHLNTEAFF
D gene: -; clone size: -; J gene: TRBJ2-7; V gene: TRBV28; CDR3 length: 15; CDR3 DNA: TGTGCCAGCAGTTTTGCCAGTGCCATCATCGGCGAGCAGTACTTC; CDR3 protein: CASSFASAIIGEQYF
D gene: -; clone size: -; J gene: TRBJ1-1; V gene: TRBV21-1; CDR3 length: 16; CDR3 DNA: TGTGCCAGCAGCAAGGTCTGCCAGGAGGGGAACACTGAAGCTTTCTTT; CDR3 protein: CASSKVCQEGNTEAFF
D gene: TRBD2; clone size: -; J gene: TRBJ2-1; V gene: TRBV30; CDR3 length: 16; CDR3 DNA: TGTGCCTGGAACCCTCTGGGGACTAGCGCGGGAGGTGAGCAGTTCTTC; CDR3 protein: CAWNPLGTSAGGEQFF
D gene: TRBD1; clone size: few; J gene: TRBJ2-3; V gene: TRBV28; CDR3 length: 14; CDR3 DNA: TGTGCCAGCATGGCAGGGGGCCACACAGATACGCAGTATTTT; CDR3 protein: CASMAGGHTDTQYF
D gene: -; clone size: -; J gene: TRBJ1-5; V gene: TRBV30; CDR3 length: 12; CDR3 DNA: TGTGCCTGGAGTTTTAGCAATCAGCCCCAGCATTTT; CDR3 protein: CAWSFSNQPQHF
D gene: -; clone size: few; J gene: TRBJ2-6; V gene: TRBV28; CDR3 length: 16; CDR3 DNA: TGTGCCAGCAGTCCCTCTCTAGGCTCTGGGGCCAACGTCCTGACTTTC; CDR3 protein: CASSPSLGSGANVLTF
D gene: -; clone size: -; J gene: TRBJ2-1; V gene: TRBV4-1; CDR3 length: 15; CDR3 DNA: TGTGCCAGCAGCTTAACCCACCGGTCCTACAATGAGCAGTTCTTC; CDR3 protein: CASSLTHRSYNEQFF
D gene: -; clone size: -; J gene: TRBJ1-1; V gene: TRBV29-1; CDR3 length: 14; CDR3 DNA: TGCAGCGTTGATTGGAGGACAGATAAGGCTGAAGCTTTCTTT; CDR3 protein: CSVDWRTDKAEAFF
D gene: TRBD2; clone size: -; J gene: TRBJ2-7; V gene: TRBV29-1; CDR3 length: 13; CDR3 DNA: TGCAGCGTTGAAGCGGTAGCGGGGAACGAGCAGTACTTC; CDR3 protein: CSVEAVAGNEQYF
D gene: -; clone size: few; J gene: TRBJ1-5; V gene: TRBV25-1; CDR3 length: 14; CDR3 DNA: TGTGCCAGCCAGGGGTGGGGTACGGGGCAGCCCCAGCATTTT; CDR3 protein: CASQGWGTGQPQHF
D gene: -; clone size: -; J gene: TRBJ2-5; V gene: TRBV11-3; CDR3 length: 13; CDR3 DNA: TGTGCCAGCAGCTTAGGGATCCAAGAGACCCAGTACTTC; CDR3 protein: CASSLGIQETQYF
D gene: -; clone size: -; J gene: TRBJ2-7; V gene: TRBV2; CDR3 length: 12; CDR3 DNA: TGTGCCAGCAGGGAACAGGGCTATGAGCAGTACTTC; CDR3 protein: CASREQGYEQYF
D gene: -; clone size: -; J gene: TRBJ2-2; V gene: TRBV6-6; CDR3 length: 15; CDR3 DNA: TGTGCCAGCAGTTACTCGACGGTGAACACCGGGGAGCTGTTTTTT; CDR3 protein: CASSYSTVNTGELFF
D gene: -; clone size: -; J gene: TRBJ1-2; V gene: TRBV30; CDR3 length: 13; CDR3 DNA: TGTGCCTGGAGTGCCCCCCCGGGCCAGAACTACACCTTC; CDR3 protein: CAWSAPPGQNYTF
D gene: -; clone size: -; J gene: TRBJ1-4; V gene: TRBV7-9; CDR3 length: 14; CDR3 DNA: TGTGCCAGCAGCTTCCAGGGCGCTGGCGAAAAACTGTTTTTT; CDR3 protein: CASSFQGAGEKLFF
D gene: TRBD1; clone size: many; J gene: TRBJ1-2; V gene: TRBV29-1; CDR3 length: 13; CDR3 DNA: TGCAGCGGCGGGACAGGGGCGACCTATGGCTACACCTTC; CDR3 protein: CSGGTGATYGYTF
D gene: TRBD1; clone size: -; J gene: TRBJ2-2; V gene: TRBV2; CDR3 length: 17; CDR3 DNA: TGTGCCAGTACTTCCGGGACAGGTGTCCTTAGTGGCGGGGAGCTGTTTTTT; CDR3 protein: CASTSGTGVLSGGELFF
D gene: -; clone size: -; J gene: TRBJ2-1; V gene: TRBV28; CDR3 length: 14; CDR3 DNA: TGTGCCAGCAGTTTTAACCTAGCGTGGGGTGAGCAGTTCTTC; CDR3 protein: CASSFNLAWGEQFF
D gene: -; clone size: -; J gene: TRBJ1-1; V gene: TRBV7-9; CDR3 length: 14; CDR3 DNA: TGTGCCAGCAGCTTAGGCGGCCTAAACACTGAAGCTTTCTTT; CDR3 protein: CASSLGGLNTEAFF
D gene: -; clone size: many; J gene: TRBJ2-3; V gene: TRBV2; CDR3 length: 11; CDR3 DNA: TGTGCCAGCAGGTATCAAGATACGCAGTATTTT; CDR3 protein: CASRYQDTQYF
D gene: -; clone size: -; J gene: TRBJ1-3; V gene: TRBV10-3; CDR3 length: 15; CDR3 DNA: TGTGCCATCAGTGAGCCTCAGGGTGTTGGAAACACCATATATTTT; CDR3 protein: CAISEPQGVGNTIYF
D gene: -; clone size: -; J gene: TRBJ1-5; V gene: TRBV27; CDR3 length: 14; CDR3 DNA: TGTGCCAGCAGTTTATCCAGGGTGGATCAGCCCCAGCATTTT; CDR3 protein: CASSLSRVDQPQHF
D gene: -; clone size: -; J gene: TRBJ2-5; V gene: TRBV4-1; CDR3 length: 18; CDR3 DNA: TGCGCCAGCAGCCAAGATCTCTACTCCCCACAGTACCAAGAGACCCAGTACTTC; CDR3 protein: CASSQDLYSPQYQETQYF
D gene: -; clone size: -; J gene: TRBJ1-1; V gene: TRBV7-9; CDR3 length: 15; CDR3 DNA: TGTGCCAGCAGCTTGGTTTGGTCAGGGGACACTGAAGCTTTCTTT; CDR3 protein: CASSLVWSGDTEAFF
D gene: -; clone size: few; J gene: TRBJ2-7; V gene: TRBV28; CDR3 length: 15; CDR3 DNA: TGTGCCAGCAGTTTAATCGGGCCAGACTCCTACGAGCAGTACTTC; CDR3 protein: CASSLIGPDSYEQYF
D gene: TRBD2; clone size: few; J gene: TRBJ2-1; V gene: TRBV27; CDR3 length: 14; CDR3 DNA: TGTGCCAGCAGTCGAGCGGGACCCTACAATGAGCAGTTCTTC; CDR3 protein: CASSRAGPYNEQFF
D gene: TRBD2; clone size: -; J gene: TRBJ2-7; V gene: TRBV4-2; CDR3 length: 19; CDR3 DNA: TGTGCCAGCAGCCAAGATCTTGAGGGGACTAGCGGGAGATTCTACGAGCAGTACTTC; CDR3 protein: CASSQDLEGTSGRFYEQYF